This TCR beta chain was captured by sequencing in a study of cytomegalovirus exposure and HLA in healthy donors. With 60 Vbeta and 13 Jbeta primers, the PCR was carried out. Profiled with immunoSEQ multiplex PCR; TCRdb holds only in-frame clones, not every one. The repertoire includes approximately 37,000 clones, about 67% of them detected once, and roughly 6.3% sits in the top ten. Study-wide results and limits: Later work associated fewer than 20,000 TCR beta sequences with HLA alleles at 0.05 false discovery rate. Of the V segments, some could not be distinguished, including TRBV6-2 and TRBV6-3, and were excluded.

Per the germline V gene, CDR1 is MNHNS and CDR2 is SASEGT. The CDR3 runs 14 residues. Trimming took 4 bases from V and 5 from J; bases not matched to a gene: 4. Nominal health characterized the donors when sampled, though unrecorded immune exposures were likely. As regards this clone: Antigen specificity is unknown.

Sequenced material: PBMCs. This receptor was taken from a man between 25 and 39 years old in good health and CMV-seronegative. The chain carries TRBV6-1 and TRBJ1-5; 8 bases map to TRBD1. CDR3 sequence reads: CASSVDRGYQPQHF. The CDR3 nucleotides are TGTGCCAGCAGTGTCGACAGGGGATATCAGCCCCAGCATTTT.